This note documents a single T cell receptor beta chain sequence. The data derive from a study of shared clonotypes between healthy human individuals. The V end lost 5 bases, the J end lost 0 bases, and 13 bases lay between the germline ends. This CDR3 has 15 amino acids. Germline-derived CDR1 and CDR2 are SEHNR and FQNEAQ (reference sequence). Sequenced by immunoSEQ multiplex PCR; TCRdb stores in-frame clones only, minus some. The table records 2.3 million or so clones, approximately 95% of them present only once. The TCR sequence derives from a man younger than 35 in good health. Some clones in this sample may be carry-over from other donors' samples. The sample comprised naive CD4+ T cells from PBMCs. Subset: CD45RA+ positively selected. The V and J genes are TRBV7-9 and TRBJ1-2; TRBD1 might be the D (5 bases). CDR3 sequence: CASSPWDRTNYGYTF. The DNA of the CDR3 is TGTGCCAGCAGCCCTTGGGACCGTACTAACTATGGCTACACCTTC.